This T cell receptor (beta chain) was observed in a study of graft-versus-host responses after intestinal transplantation. A word on this clone: Its target is unknown.

CDR1 is SGHRS, CDR2 YFSETQ, per germline. This CDR3 comprises 14 residues. Trimming shortened V by 1 base and J by 1 base, and 8 bases separated the two germline ends. Some clones are missing from TCRdb's copy, which holds only in-frame ones; the method was immunoSEQ multiplex PCR. The repertoire holds about 100,000 clones, about 90% seen once, with around 0.95% in the top ten. The clonotype comes from a human donor who was the organ donor for an intestinal transplant. The chain employs TRBV5-1 and TRBJ2-5; D may be TRBD2 (5 bases). The sequencing used unstimulated CD4+ T cells sorted from spleen or lymph node cells, collected before transplant. As DNA, the CDR3 is TGCGCCAGCAGCTTGACGGGATTCCAAGAGACCCAGTACTTC. Encoded protein: CASSLTGFQETQYF.